Presented here are 24 T cell receptor beta chains from one specimen sequenced in a study of identical twins. MiXCR was run by TCRdb on the 5' RACE reads, yielding one entry per CDR3 protein. The sample has about 200,000 distinct CDR3 sequences, approximately 9% seen once; the top ten hold 5% to 5.5%. Input material: memory (CD45RO+) T cells sorted from blood. These receptors were taken from a woman aged 18-35 years in good health.

This clonotype was picked up a small number of times. The rearrangement links TRBV20-1 to TRBJ2-7, with D perhaps TRBD1 (6 bases). This CDR3 comprises 12 residues. The germline gives CDR1 DFQATT, CDR2 SNEGSKA (reference sequence). The V gene lost 5 bases and the J gene lost 4 bases, with 12 bases spanning the gap. CDR3 DNA sequence: TGCAGTGCTCCGAAACAGGGTTACGAGCAGTACTTC. Amino acids: CSAPKQGYEQYF.

This clonotype was found a few times. CDR3 sequence: CASSTEWAQSEAFF. CDR3 sequence (DNA): TGTGCCAGCAGTACGGAATGGGCCCAGTCTGAAGCTTTCTTT. The rearrangement joins TRBV12-3 or TRBV12-4 to TRBJ1-1; D call uncertain. Between the trimmed V and J ends, which lost 5 bases and 6 bases, there was a span of 16 bases. CDR3 length equals 14 residues.

This clonotype was seen a handful of times. This chain uses TRBV12-3 or TRBV12-4 with TRBJ2-1, with a weak D call TRBD1 (6 bases). The CDR3 sequence is 14 residues long. V lost 4 bases, J lost 7 bases, and 14 bases lay in between. CDR3 region: CASSSQGGRNEQFF. The DNA for the CDR3 is TGTGCCAGCAGTTCACAGGGTGGGCGAAATGAGCAGTTCTTC.

The V gene is TRBV4-2, the J gene TRBJ2-7; TRBD1 might be the D (6 bases). The CDR3 consists of 14 residues. The V end was cut by 0 bases, the J end by 3 bases, with 9 bases between. Germline values: CDR1 LGHNA, CDR2 YNFKEQ. The CDR3 here is CASSQEVGGYEQYF. For the CDR3, the DNA is TGTGCCAGCAGCCAAGAGGTAGGGGGCTACGAGCAGTACTTC.

The chain carries TRBV6-1 and TRBJ2-5; a weak D match, TRBD1 (6 bases). The CDR3 has 14 residues. V lost 8 bases, J lost 0 bases, and 13 bases lay in between. Germline CDR1 is MNHNS and CDR2 is SASEGT. The CDR3 here is CASWQGTNQETQYF. CDR3 in DNA: TGTGCCAGCTGGCAGGGGACAAACCAAGAGACCCAGTACTTC.

This clonotype was found many times. The chain employs TRBV28 and TRBJ2-1; 12 nucleotides match TRBD2. Germline CDR1 MDHEN, CDR2 SYDVKM. This CDR3 contains 15 residues. With 4 bases clipped from V and 8 bases from J, the junction kept 6 bases outside the gene matches. The CDR3 sequence: CASSSPGLAGHEQFF. CDR3 bases: TGTGCCAGCAGTTCCCCGGGACTAGCGGGCCATGAGCAGTTCTTC.

The chain has TRBV9 and TRBJ1-6, with D possibly matching TRBD1 (6 bases). V lost 0 bases and J lost 6, with 10 bases in between. CDR1 is SGDLS, CDR2 YYNGEE, per germline. The length of the CDR3 is 15 residues. As DNA, the CDR3 is TGTGCCAGCAGCGTAGATGGGGACATTAATTCACCCCTCCACTTT. Encoded protein: CASSVDGDINSPLHF.

CDR3 amino acids: CASSPARANTEAFF. Here the CDR3 DNA reads TGTGCCAGCTCACCAGCCAGGGCGAACACTGAAGCTTTCTTT. The V call is TRBV18, the J call TRBJ1-1; TRBD1 is a possible D gene (5 bases). Germline V gene data show CDR1 as KGHSH and CDR2 as LQKENI. The CDR3 consists of 14 residues. V lost 2 bases to trimming and J lost 1 base, with 8 bases between them.

This clonotype was picked up a small number of times. The chain links TRBV11-2 to TRBJ1-5; possible D gene TRBD1, 5 bases. The germline CDR1 and CDR2 sequences are SGHAT and FQNNGV. V lost 5 bases and J lost 6, with 14 bases in between. The CDR3 has 14 amino acids. CDR3 sequence (DNA): TGTGCCAGCAGCAGGACAAATCACGGTCAGCCCCAGCATTTT. Protein sequence: CASSRTNHGQPQHF.

The chain carries TRBV5-1 and TRBJ2-2; no clear D gene. The V gene lost 0 bases and the J gene lost 5 bases, with 8 bases spanning the gap. The CDR3 spans 14 residues. Germline V CDR1 and CDR2: SGHRS, YFSETQ. In DNA form, the CDR3 reads TGCGCCAGCAGCTTGGAAGCGCCGACCGGGGAGCTGTTTTTT. It is translated as CASSLEAPTGELFF.

This clonotype showed up just a few times. The V and J genes are TRBV7-3 and TRBJ2-1, with D possibly being TRBD1 (6 bases). V lost 1 base to trimming and J lost 5 bases, with 12 bases between them. Germline CDR1 is SGHTA and CDR2 is FQGTGA. This CDR3 region has 15 residues. CDR3 nucleotide sequence: TGTGCCAGCAGCTTAAGCCGGACAGACCACAATGAGCAGTTCTTC. It is translated as CASSLSRTDHNEQFF.

The chain links TRBV6-5 to TRBJ2-1, with a weak D call TRBD2 (6 bases). This CDR3 contains 15 residues. CDR1 is MNHEY and CDR2 is SVGAGI in the germline V gene. With 4 bases removed from V and 7 bases from J, the gap between germline ends came to 17 bases. The CDR3 loop reads CASSSGIGGGNEQFF. The CDR3 DNA is TGTGCCAGCAGTTCCGGGATCGGGGGTGGGAATGAGCAGTTCTTC.

Many counts were recorded for this clonotype. The genes are TRBV12-3 or TRBV12-4 and TRBJ2-1; 10 positions agree with TRBD2. V was pared by 7 bases and J by 4 bases, with 10 bases of the junction left unmatched. The CDR3 has 16 residues. CDR3 in amino acids: CASTRGASGSYNEQFF. In nucleotides, the CDR3 is TGTGCCAGCACCCGAGGGGCTAGCGGGAGTTACAATGAGCAGTTCTTC.

This clonotype was detected ten times or more. The CDR3 loop reads CASSSRDSYEQYF. The CDR3 bases are TGCGCCAGCAGCTCCCGGGACAGCTACGAGCAGTACTTC. The chain is built from TRBV5-1 and TRBJ2-7; 7 positions agree with TRBD1. The CDR3 has 13 residues. J lost 3 bases, V lost 3 bases, and 3 bases had no gene match. CDR1 SGHRS and CDR2 YFSETQ come from the germline V gene. The full variable domain, completed using reference TRBV5-1 and TRBJ2-7, is KAGVTQTPRYLIKTRGQQVTLSCSPISGHRSVSWYQQTPGQGLQFLFEYFSETQRNKGNFPGRFSGRQFSNSRSEMNVSTLELGDSALYLCASSSRDSYEQYFGPGTRLTVT.

This clonotype came up a few times. This chain uses TRBV12-3 or TRBV12-4 with TRBJ2-2, with D maybe TRBD2 (6 bases). This CDR3 has 14 amino acids. V was shortened by 6 bases and J by 2 bases, with 10 bases between the two germline ends. The CDR3 here is CASRGTPNTGELFF. DNA of the CDR3: TGTGCCAGCAGGGGGACTCCAAACACCGGGGAGCTGTTTTTT.

This clonotype was detected only once. The rearrangement joins TRBV3-1 to TRBJ1-4; 10 bases line up with TRBD1. Looked up from germline, CDR1 is LGHDT and CDR2 is YNNKEL (reference sequence). Unmatched junction bases numbered 6, after V lost 0 bases and J lost 8 bases. This CDR3 has 16 amino acids. CDR3 nucleotides: TGTGCCAGCAGCCAAGACCCGCGGGACAGGGGAGAAAAACTGTTTTTT. This sequence encodes CASSQDPRDRGEKLFF.

This clonotype has ten or more counts. The chain has TRBV5-1 and TRBJ2-7; no clear D. Trimming pared 4 bases from V and 5 bases from J, leaving 16 bases between. The CDR3 loop spans 14 amino acids. Germline lookup yields CDR1 SGHRS and CDR2 YFSETQ. For the CDR3, the DNA is TGCGCCAGCAGCACCTCCGGAATCAATGACGAGCAGTACTTC. This gives the protein CASSTSGINDEQYF.

This clonotype has a handful of counts. In DNA, the CDR3 is TGTGCCAGCAGCCCTGGACCCCCCGATACGCAGTATTTT. Translating it yields CASSPGPPDTQYF. This chain uses TRBV3-1 with TRBJ2-3; D gene uncertain. The CDR3 spans 13 residues. V lost 4 bases, J lost 6 bases, and 11 bases lay in between. Germline CDR1 LGHDT, CDR2 YNNKEL (reference sequence).

The chain has TRBV7-2 and TRBJ2-1, with 8 bases aligning to TRBD1. Germline loops: CDR1 SGHTA, CDR2 FQGNSA. This CDR3 contains 13 residues. V was pared by 7 bases and J by 4 bases, with 3 bases of the junction left unmatched. DNA for the CDR3: TGTGCCAGCAAGGACAGGGTTTACAATGAGCAGTTCTTC. It is translated as CASKDRVYNEQFF. The entire variable domain, with the rest obtained from reference TRBV7-2 and TRBJ2-1, is as follows: GAGVSQSPSNKVTEKGKDVELRCDPISGHTALYWYRQSLGQGLEFLIYFQGNSAPDKSGLPSDRFSAERTGGSVSTLTIQRTQQEDSAVYLCASKDRVYNEQFFGPGTRLTVL.

This clonotype was picked up a small number of times. The rearrangement uses TRBV25-1 and TRBJ2-7; 7 nucleotides agree with TRBD2. From germline, CDR1 is MGHDK and CDR2 SYGVNS. CDR3 length: 13 amino acids. V was clipped by 6 bases and J by 4 bases; unmatched bases: 6. The CDR3 DNA reads TGTGCCAGCAGCCTCGGGGGAGGGTACGAGCAGTACTTC. Translation: CASSLGGGYEQYF.

The gene calls are TRBV10-3 and TRBJ2-7; no clear D. The CDR3 consists of 12 residues. Germline lookup yields CDR1 ENHRY and CDR2 SYGVKD. Trimming left V 6 bases short and J 7 bases short, with 13 bases between. The CDR3 DNA reads TGTGCCATCAGCCTCCTCCTGGGGGAGCAGTACTTC. Translating it yields CAISLLLGEQYF.

This clonotype has at least ten counts. This rearrangement joins TRBV7-9 to TRBJ2-1, with D possibly TRBD2 on 6 matching bases. Germline CDR1 is SEHNR and CDR2 is FQNEAQ (reference sequence). V was clipped by 5 bases and J by 2 bases, with 19 bases between them. CDR3 length: 17 residues. For the CDR3, the DNA is TGTGCCAGCAGCGCCTTCCGGGGGTCGAGTCCCTACAATGAGCAGTTCTTC. Residues: CASSAFRGSSPYNEQFF.

Remarks on this clonotype: Sequence at one end of the junction differs from germline and may be a read error. The chain couples TRBV7-9 to TRBJ2-1; no reliable D call. The CDR3 has 13 residues. CDR1 SEHNR and CDR2 FQNEAQ come from the germline V gene (reference sequence). The CDR3 DNA reads TGTGCCAGCAGCTTCCTTGGGAACAATGAGGAGTTCTTC. Its translation: CASSFLGNNEEFF.

This clonotype was counted many times. The chain recombines TRBV20-1 with TRBJ1-2; TRBD1 might be the D (5 bases). The CDR3 is made up of 14 amino acids. V was cut by 0 bases and J by 8 bases, with 16 bases left in between. Germline V gene lookup returns CDR1 DFQATT and CDR2 SNEGSKA (reference sequence). The CDR3 DNA is TGCAGTGCTAGAGAAAGCGACAGCCTTGGCGGCTACACCTTC. Its translation is CSARESDSLGGYTF.